These 23 T cell receptor beta chains share one sample of origin, sequenced in a study of blood T cell repertoires in COVID-19. Libraries were prepared by immunoSEQ multiplex PCR; TCRdb keeps only in-frame clonotypes and omits some of them. The sample lists a few hundred thousand clones, more than 80% occurring once. Sequencing was done on a sample of PBMCs or T cells enriched from blood (not recorded which). The receptors were gathered from a man aged 25-45 years who had recovered from COVID-19.

V gene TRBV9 combines with J gene TRBJ1-3; 9 bases are a match to TRBD1. In germline, CDR1 is SGDLS, CDR2 YYNGEE. V shed 0 bases and J 4 bases; nucleotides not matched to a gene: 5. The CDR3 loop spans 16 amino acids. As DNA, the CDR3 is TGTGCCAGCAGCGTAGGAGGACAGGGGCCCGGAAACACCATATATTTT. It specifies CASSVGGQGPGNTIYF. Together with reference TRBV9 and TRBJ1-3, the CDR3 gives the full variable domain: DSGVTQTPKHLITATGQRVTLRCSPRSGDLSVYWYQQSLDQGLQFLIQYYNGEERAKGNILERFSAQQFPDLHSELNLSSLELGDSALYFCASSVGGQGPGNTIYFGEGSWLTVV.

This chain joins TRBV25-1 and TRBJ2-5; D perhaps matches TRBD1 (6 bases). With 1 base removed from V and 4 bases from J, the gap between germline ends came to 19 bases. Per germline, CDR1 MGHDK and CDR2 SYGVNS. There are 17 residues in the CDR3. The CDR3 sequence: CASSESRTVRGRETQYF. CDR3 in DNA: TGTGCCAGCAGTGAATCCAGGACAGTTAGGGGGAGAGAGACCCAGTACTTC. Full variable domain (remainder filled in from reference TRBV25-1 and TRBJ2-5): EADIYQTPRYLVIGTGKKITLECSQTMGHDKMYWYQQDPGMELHLIHYSYGVNSTEKGDLSSESTVSRIRTEHFPLTLESARPSHTSQYLCASSESRTVRGRETQYFGPGTRLLVL.

The chain joins TRBV29-1 to TRBJ2-1; TRBD1 aligns across 8 bases. With V trimmed by 8 bases and J by 7 bases, 7 bases remained unmatched. The CDR3 has 12 residues. Germline CDR1 reads SQVTM; CDR2 reads ANQGSEA. CDR3 DNA: TGCAGCTCCTATGGACAGGGTAATGAGCAGTTCTTC. This sequence encodes CSSYGQGNEQFF.

The chain joins TRBV20-1 to TRBJ1-6; D uncertain. Germline V lookup: CDR1 DFQATT, CDR2 SNEGSKA (reference sequence). The V end lost 3 bases, the J end lost 9 bases, and 15 bases lay between the germline ends. There are 14 residues in the CDR3. CDR3 residues: CSASGGITRSPLHF. The CDR3 DNA follows: TGCAGTGCTAGTGGAGGTATAACACGTTCACCCCTCCACTTT.

This chain uses TRBV5-4 with TRBJ2-1; 15 positions match TRBD2. This CDR3 has 18 residues. J lost 1 base, V lost 2 bases, and 4 bases had no gene match. CDR1 SGHNT and CDR2 YYREEE come from the germline V gene (reference sequence). This chain's CDR3 is CASSLWTSGRASYNEQFF. The DNA for the CDR3 is TGTGCCAGCAGCTTATGGACTAGCGGGAGGGCATCCTACAATGAGCAGTTCTTC.

The chain combines TRBV13 with TRBJ2-7, with a tentative D call TRBD2 (6 bases). The CDR3 runs 14 residues. V lost 5 bases to trimming and J lost 7 bases, with 18 bases between them. The germline gives CDR1 PRHDT, CDR2 FYEKMQ (reference sequence). The CDR3 reads CASSPQGLREEQYF. The CDR3 DNA sequence: TGTGCCAGCAGCCCCCAGGGACTCCGGGAGGAGCAGTACTTC.

The chain is built from TRBV5-4 and TRBJ1-6, with D possibly matching TRBD1 (5 bases). This CDR3 has 14 amino acids. Germline lookup yields CDR1 SGHNT and CDR2 YYREEE (reference sequence). Trimming shortened V by 4 bases and J by 8 bases, and 13 bases separated the two germline ends. This CDR3 reads CASSKGRRDSPLHF. Written as DNA, the CDR3 is TGTGCCAGCAGCAAGGGGCGTCGGGATTCACCCCTCCACTTT.

The gene calls are TRBV5-1 and TRBJ2-5; TRBD2 matches 8 bases. Germline V gene data show CDR1 as SGHRS and CDR2 as YFSETQ. The CDR3 spans 14 residues. V lost 6 bases and J lost 2; bases outside the gene matches: 6. CDR3 nucleotide sequence: TGCGCCAGCACGTTAGCGGGGATACAAGAGACCCAGTACTTC. It specifies CASTLAGIQETQYF. Drawing the rest from reference TRBV5-1 and TRBJ2-5, the complete variable domain is KAGVTQTPRYLIKTRGQQVTLSCSPISGHRSVSWYQQTPGQGLQFLFEYFSETQRNKGNFPGRFSGRQFSNSRSEMNVSTLELGDSALYLCASTLAGIQETQYFGPGTRLLVL.

In this sample, this clone turned up once. This chain connects TRBV4-3 to TRBJ2-2; the D gene is possibly TRBD2 (5 bases). The CDR3 length is 17 residues. CDR1 and CDR2 from the germline V gene are LGHNA and YSLEER. The V end was cut by 0 bases, the J end by 7 bases, with 18 bases between. The CDR3 region is CASSQEIPGTTDGELFF. CDR3 nucleotide sequence: TGCGCCAGCAGCCAAGAAATCCCGGGAACAACGGACGGGGAGCTGTTTTTT.

The J gene is TRBJ2-3, the V gene TRBV7-2; 13 nucleotides agree with TRBD2. The CDR3 length is 17 residues. Trimming took 2 bases from V and 1 from J; bases not matched to a gene: 3. CDR1 is SGHTA and CDR2 is FQGNSA in the germline V gene. The CDR3 sequence is CASSLSGLAGGTDTQYF. CDR3 bases: TGTGCCAGCAGCTTAAGTGGACTAGCGGGAGGCACAGATACGCAGTATTTT. The complete variable domain, with remaining parts taken from reference TRBV7-2 and TRBJ2-3, reads GAGVSQSPSNKVTEKGKDVELRCDPISGHTALYWYRQSLGQGLEFLIYFQGNSAPDKSGLPSDRFSAERTGGSVSTLTIQRTQQEDSAVYLCASSLSGLAGGTDTQYFGPGTRLTVL.

The rearrangement joins TRBV21-1 to TRBJ1-6. TRBV21-1 constitutes a pseudogene. There are 17 residues in the CDR3. The CDR3 is CASSKGTRPSGGSPLHF. In DNA form, the CDR3 reads TGTGCCAGCAGCAAAGGTACCAGGCCTAGCGGTGGATCACCCCTCCACTTT.

The chain has TRBV11-2 and TRBJ1-5; D unresolved. Germline values: CDR1 SGHAT, CDR2 FQNNGV. CDR3 length: 13 residues. V was shortened by 1 base and J by 7 bases, with 8 bases between the two germline ends. The CDR3 DNA reads as TGTGCCAGCAGCTTAGGGTCGGGGCAGCCCCAGCATTTT. It codes for CASSLGSGQPQHF.

This chain uses TRBV27 with TRBJ2-7; 10 bases are a match to TRBD1. Trimming removed 6 bases from V and 4 bases from J; junction bases left unmatched: 6. The CDR3 consists of 14 residues. Germline V gives CDR1 MNHEY, CDR2 SMNVEV (reference sequence). The CDR3 sequence is CASSHGQGGYEQYF. The CDR3 DNA follows: TGTGCCAGCAGCCACGGACAGGGGGGTTACGAGCAGTACTTC.

The chain joins TRBV5-6 to TRBJ1-5; no clear D gene. CDR1 and CDR2 from the germline V gene are SGHDT and YYEEEE. Trimming shortened V by 0 bases and J by 6 bases, and 10 bases separated the two germline ends. The CDR3 loop spans 14 amino acids. The CDR3 DNA is TGTGCCAGCAGCTTGGGTGGGCACGGTCAGCCCCAGCATTTT. Translated, it gives CASSLGGHGQPQHF.

This chain links TRBV19 with TRBJ2-7; TRBD1 is a possible D gene (6 bases). The CDR3 is 12 amino acids. Trimming took 10 bases from V and 2 from J, leaving 12 bases between them. Per the germline V gene, CDR1 is LNHDA and CDR2 is SQIVND (reference sequence). This chain's CDR3 is CAIWDKPYEQYF. CDR3 DNA sequence: TGTGCCATTTGGGACAAACCCTACGAGCAGTACTTC.

The J gene is TRBJ1-3, the V gene TRBV6-5; a possible D gene is TRBD1 (6 bases). CDR3 length: 13 residues. Germline V lookup: CDR1 MNHEY, CDR2 SVGAGI. With 5 bases removed from V and 3 bases from J, the gap between germline ends came to 8 bases. In DNA form, the CDR3 reads TGTGCCAGCAGTCGGACAGATGGAAACACCATATATTTT. Its protein product is CASSRTDGNTIYF.

V and J are TRBV30 and TRBJ2-7; D call uncertain. The CDR3 spans 11 residues. Between the trimmed V and J ends, which lost 5 bases and 4 bases, there was a span of 9 bases. From germline, CDR1 is GTSNPN and CDR2 SVGIG (reference sequence). The CDR3 bases are TGTGCCTGGGGCCGAGGATACGAGCAGTACTTC. Its protein product is CAWGRGYEQYF. Variable domain in full (rest from reference TRBV30 and TRBJ2-7): SQTIHQWPATLVQPVGSPLSLECTVEGTSNPNLYWYRQAAGRGLQLLFYSVGIGQISSEVPQNLSASRPQDRQFILSSKKLLLSDSGFYLCAWGRGYEQYFGPGTRLTVT.

The chain recombines TRBV5-1 with TRBJ1-4; TRBD1 is a possible D gene (5 bases). This CDR3 is 15 amino acids long. Germline lookup yields CDR1 SGHRS and CDR2 YFSETQ. The V and J ends lost 6 bases and 8 bases respectively, with 20 bases between them. The CDR3 sequence is CASTLLGREGEKLFF. DNA for the CDR3: TGCGCCAGCACCCTATTGGGGCGGGAGGGGGAAAAACTGTTTTTT.

The chain carries TRBV4-3 and TRBJ2-3; 10 bases are a match to TRBD2. CDR3 size: 14 residues. The V segment lost 8 bases and the J segment 1 base; nucleotides outside the gene matches: 3. Germline V gene lookup returns CDR1 LGHNA and CDR2 YSLEER. CDR3 loop: CASGGLAGTDTQYF. The CDR3 bases are TGCGCCAGCGGCGGACTAGCGGGCACAGATACGCAGTATTTT.

This chain links TRBV7-2 with TRBJ1-6; D perhaps matches TRBD1 (5 bases). CDR1 and CDR2 (germline): SGHTA, FQGNSA. Trimming took off 1 base at V and 10 bases at J, with 11 bases between the two ends. CDR3 length equals 14 residues. The DNA of the CDR3 is TGTGCCAGCAGCTTAGATCAGGGCAGGTCACCCCTCCACTTT. Protein sequence: CASSLDQGRSPLHF. Filled out from reference TRBV7-2 and TRBJ1-6, the complete variable domain reads GAGVSQSPSNKVTEKGKDVELRCDPISGHTALYWYRQSLGQGLEFLIYFQGNSAPDKSGLPSDRFSAERTGGSVSTLTIQRTQQEDSAVYLCASSLDQGRSPLHFGNGTRLTVT.

The chain employs TRBV4-2 and TRBJ1-3, with D possibly TRBD1 on 5 matching bases. The germline V and J ends were trimmed by 1 base and 4 bases, with 8 bases remaining between them. This CDR3 has 14 amino acids. Germline V gene data show CDR1 as LGHNA and CDR2 as YNFKEQ. The chain's CDR3 is CASSQVGAGNTIYF. CDR3 bases: TGTGCCAGCAGCCAAGTAGGGGCGGGAAACACCATATATTTT.

The CDR3 here is CASSVDTGTGVYEQYF. The DNA of the CDR3 is TGTGCCAGCAGCGTAGATACCGGGACAGGGGTTTACGAGCAGTACTTC. The chain is built from TRBV9 and TRBJ2-7; 10 bases fit TRBD1. Germline CDR1 reads SGDLS; CDR2 reads YYNGEE. There are 16 residues in the CDR3. J gave up 4 bases and V 0 bases, and 7 bases lay outside the gene matches.

The rearrangement uses TRBV15 and TRBJ1-2; D gene unclear. The CDR3 spans 15 residues. Trimming shortened V by 6 bases and J by 2 bases, and 16 bases separated the two germline ends. The germline V gene encodes CDR1 LNHNV and CDR2 YYDKDF (reference sequence). As DNA, the CDR3 is TGTGCCACCAGGCAAGGTCCCGGAGGGAACTATGGCTACACCTTC. Protein sequence: CATRQGPGGNYGYTF.